Sequencing of this T cell receptor beta chain was carried out in a study of OX40 agonist ivuxolimab in advanced cancers. At the level of the whole study: Ivuxolimab was a fully human IgG2 agonistic monoclonal antibody targeting the costimulatory receptor OX40 (CD134). Patients were allowed to have had prior anti-PD-1, anti-PD-L1 or anti-CTLA-4 therapy, and approximately 40% of the dose-escalation patients had been treated with checkpoint inhibitors. In the dose-escalation cohort, 82.7% of patients were male, and the mean age was around 60 years with a range of about 20 to 80. Of the 50 to 55 patients in dose escalation, about 20 had hepatocellular carcinoma, some 15 had melanoma, 9 had renal cell carcinoma and 9 had head and neck cancer. Peripheral TCRbeta sequencing was intended to test whether TCR sequence diversity was altered and clonal T-cell expansion was caused by ivuxolimab. The paper describes the monotherapy dose-escalation part (N of about 52 patients) of the phase I trial of ivuxolimab. Intravenous ivuxolimab was administered to patients every 2 weeks at six dose levels: 0.01, 0.1, 0.3, 1.5, 3 and 10 mg/kg. Partial responses were achieved by three dose-escalation patients, of whom one had hepatocellular carcinoma and two had cutaneous melanoma. Points the paper makes about the study in general: At doses of 0.1 to 3.0 mg/kg, clonal expansion of both CD4+ and CD8+ blood T cells was observed from baseline to week 6. In the 0.1-3.0 mg/kg groups, partial responders had among the lowest normalized peripheral clonal expansion, particularly in CD8+ T cells. The antigen specificity of the peripheral T cells that underwent clonal expansion was not determined. Low levels of normalized T-cell clonal expansion were also shown by some nonresponding patients. On average, CD8+ T cells showed more expanded clones than CD4+ T cells after ivuxolimab.

The trial excluded patients who had a history of autoimmune disease or who were on systemic immunosuppression. Peripheral blood for TCR sequencing was collected from all dose cohorts at baseline, on cycle 4 day 1, and on cycle 7 day 1. The samples were taken from a phase I, first-in-human, multicenter, open-label dose-escalation trial of ivuxolimab. Adults with locally advanced or metastatic head and neck squamous cell, hepatocellular, melanoma or renal cell carcinoma were enrolled in the trial. Before TCR sequencing, CD4+ and CD8+ T cells were separately sorted from peripheral blood. For sequencing of the TCRbeta CDR3 region, genomic DNA was extracted from the sorted cells. The immunoSEQ Assay was used to sequence the TCRbeta CDR3 regions. What TCRdb holds here is the immuneACCESS table cut down to in-frame rearrangements. Part of the clones is not present; checked against another copy, under half of the missing clones reflect an unresolved V gene, and the others are unexplained. For this sample there are 70,000 to 85,000 clones; around nine tenths appear just once. Of the sample, 4% to 5% is held by the ten largest clones.

In this sample, this clone turned up once. Its target antigen remains unknown. No per-base quality is available; no much larger clone lies one base away. This sample comprised CD4+ or CD8+ T cells sorted from blood, obtained in a trial of the OX40 agonist ivuxolimab. This TCR was recovered from an adult with an advanced solid tumor such as melanoma, head and neck, liver or kidney cancer.

The DNA is as follows: TGTGCCAGCAGCTTGGCAGGGACTTATAGCAATCAGCCCCAGCATTTT. It is translated as CASSLAGTYSNQPQHF. The sequence joins TRBV5-5 to TRBJ1-5; the D gene is perhaps TRBD1, on 5 matching bases. Cut back by 0 bases and 0 bases, the V and J ends lie 10 bases apart. Including cysteine and phenylalanine, the CDR3 has 16 amino acids. The DNA shown is the 48-base CDR3, in frame from base 1. The germline V gene (reference sequence) specifies SGHKS as CDR1 and YYEKEE as CDR2. This CDR3, with the reference TRBV5-5 and TRBJ1-5 proteins standing in past its ends, gives the full variable domain DAGVTQSPTHLIKTRGQQVTLRCSPISGHKSVSWYQQVLGQGPQFIFQYYEKEERGRGNFPDRFSARQFPNYSSELNVNALLLGDSALYLCASSLAGTYSNQPQHFGDGTRLSIL.